The 31 T cell receptor beta chains below all came from one sample that was sequenced in a study of cytomegalovirus exposure and HLA in healthy donors. Use of 60 Vbeta and 13 Jbeta primers characterized the PCR. Assay used: immunoSEQ multiplex PCR; TCRdb lists only in-frame clones, some missing. The sample features 130,000 or so clones, with 2% to 2.5% in its top ten. Specimen: PBMCs. These receptors were taken from a woman aged 18 to 35 in good health and CMV-seronegative.

The CDR3 DNA is TGTGCCAGCAGCTTAGCTGCGGGCTCCTACGAGCAGTACGTC. Translating gives CASSLAAGSYEQYV. The rearrangement joins TRBV7-2 to TRBJ2-7; D may be TRBD2 (5 bases). In germline, CDR1 is SGHTA, CDR2 FQGNSA. The CDR3 has 14 amino acids. The V gene lost 0 bases and the J gene lost 0 bases, with 6 bases spanning the gap.

The gene calls are TRBV5-1 and TRBJ1-2; D unresolved. CDR3 length equals 13 residues. The V gene lost 4 bases and the J gene lost 1 base, with 8 bases spanning the gap. Germline V lookup: CDR1 SGHRS, CDR2 YFSETQ. For the CDR3, the DNA is TGCGCCAGCAGCCTCGAGAGTAACTATGGCTACACCTTC. Its protein is CASSLESNYGYTF.

As concerns this clone: A junction boundary mismatches the germline segment, possibly from a read error. This rearrangement joins TRBV7-7 to TRBJ2-1, with TRBD2 matching over 11 bases. CDR1 is SSHAT and CDR2 is FNYEAQ in the germline V gene (reference sequence). This CDR3 spans 16 amino acids. CDR3 bases: TGTGCTAGCAGCTCAATAGCGGGAGGGCCCGGGAATGAGCAGTTCTTC. Amino acids: CASSSIAGGPGNEQFF.

V gene TRBV5-4 combines with J gene TRBJ2-7; 9 nucleotides match TRBD2. This CDR3 contains 15 residues. Germline loops: CDR1 SGHNT, CDR2 YYREEE (reference sequence). V shed 3 bases and J 7 bases; nucleotides not matched to a gene: 11. CDR3 nucleotide sequence: TGTGCCAGCAGCTCGTTGACTAGCGGAGGGCCTGAGCAGTACTTC. Translating it yields CASSSLTSGGPEQYF.

This chain links TRBV5-1 with TRBJ2-1; TRBD2 matches 10 bases. The germline V gene has CDR1 SGHRS and CDR2 YFSETQ. J lost 4 bases, V lost 2 bases, and 6 bases had no gene match. The CDR3 is made up of 16 amino acids. The CDR3 DNA is TGCGCCAGCAGCTTATTCCCTAGCGGGGGTTACAATGAGCAGTTCTTC. It specifies CASSLFPSGGYNEQFF.

The V gene is TRBV14, the J gene TRBJ2-3; weak D call: TRBD2 (10 bases). CDR3 length: 16 amino acids. V shed 0 bases and J shed 6 bases, with 16 bases lying between them. Germline V gives CDR1 SGHDN, CDR2 FVKESK. The CDR3 DNA sequence: TGTGCCAGCAGCCAAGAACTAGCGGGGACAGGGGATACGCAGTATTTT. Protein sequence: CASSQELAGTGDTQYF.

This CDR3 reads CASSSGQGNEQYV. CDR3 in DNA: TGTGCCAGCAGTTCGGGACAGGGGAACGAGCAGTACGTC. The chain carries TRBV6-1 and TRBJ2-7; 10 bases agree with TRBD1. Trimming removed 5 bases from V and 5 bases from J; junction bases left unmatched: 3. Germline-derived CDR1 and CDR2 are MNHNS and SASEGT. The CDR3 has 13 residues.

This chain joins TRBV7-3 and TRBJ1-1, with D unclear. The CDR3 contains 14 residues. V lost 5 bases, J lost 4 bases, and 14 bases lay in between. The germline CDR1 and CDR2 sequences are SGHTA and FQGTGA. CDR3 in amino acids: CASSPLRESTEAFF. The DNA of the CDR3 is TGTGCCAGCAGCCCCCTGCGGGAAAGCACTGAAGCTTTCTTT.

V usage is TRBV19 and J usage is TRBJ2-3; D not certain. Trimming left V 5 bases short and J 2 bases short, with 17 bases between. Germline V lookup: CDR1 LNHDA, CDR2 SQIVND (reference sequence). CDR3 length: 16 amino acids. Here the CDR3 DNA reads TGTGCCAGTAGTGCGACCTCGACTGGTGACACAGATACGCAGTATTTT. Translated: CASSATSTGDTDTQYF.

The V call is TRBV6-1, the J call TRBJ2-1; D is possibly TRBD1 (6 bases). CDR3 length equals 15 residues. V lost 6 bases and J lost 0, with 12 bases in between. Germline CDR1 reads MNHNS; CDR2 reads SASEGT. This chain's CDR3 is CASRLGRGSYNEQFF. In nucleotides, the CDR3 is TGTGCCAGCAGACTAGGCAGGGGCTCCTACAATGAGCAGTTCTTC.

The rearrangement joins TRBV2 to TRBJ2-3; 8 nucleotides line up with TRBD1. The CDR3 contains 14 residues. Germline lookup yields CDR1 SNHLY and CDR2 FYNNEI. Trimming at V came to 5 bases and at J to 8 bases, leaving 9 bases not matched to a gene. The CDR3 loop is CASSPDRAEGTQYF. The DNA of the CDR3 is TGTGCCAGCAGTCCGGACAGGGCTGAGGGTACGCAGTATTTT.

V and J are TRBV6-4 and TRBJ2-1; D is possibly TRBD1 (5 bases). The CDR3 contains 14 residues. The V end was cut by 5 bases, the J end by 0 bases, with 8 bases between. From germline, CDR1 is MRHNA and CDR2 SNTAGT. Here the CDR3 reads CASSQGISYNEQFF. The CDR3 DNA sequence: TGTGCCAGCAGTCAGGGTATCTCCTACAATGAGCAGTTCTTC.

The chain couples TRBV11-2 to TRBJ2-6, with 7 nucleotides matching TRBD1. Trimming cost V 3 bases and J 6 bases; bases outside gene matches: 11. The CDR3 extends over 17 amino acids. Looked up from germline, CDR1 is SGHAT and CDR2 is FQNNGV. CDR3 in amino acids: CASSFETGSREANVLTF. The CDR3 DNA reads as TGTGCCAGCAGCTTCGAGACAGGGAGCCGAGAGGCCAACGTCCTGACTTTC. Full variable domain (outside the CDR3, taken from reference TRBV11-2 and TRBJ2-6): EAGVAQSPRYKIIEKRQSVAFWCNPISGHATLYWYQQILGQGPKLLIQFQNNGVVDDSQLPKDRFSAERLKGVDSTLKIQPAKLEDSAVYLCASSFETGSREANVLTFGAGSRLTVL.

This clone is classed as medium-sized by frequency. The chain has TRBV5-4 and TRBJ2-2; D is undetermined. Germline V CDR1 and CDR2: SGHNT, YYREEE (reference sequence). V lost 0 bases to trimming and J lost 5 bases, with 8 bases between them. The CDR3 runs 14 residues. The chain's CDR3 is CASSLAVSTGELFF. CDR3 coding DNA: TGTGCCAGCAGCTTGGCCGTTTCGACCGGGGAGCTGTTTTTT.

The chain joins TRBV7-2 to TRBJ1-1; D ambiguous. V was cut by 5 bases and J by 5 bases, with 24 bases left in between. From germline, CDR1 is SGHTA and CDR2 FQGNSA. The CDR3 sequence is 17 residues long. The DNA for the CDR3 is TGTGCCAGCAGCGAAGATCTCGCGGGGTTGAGTAATACTGAAGCTTTCTTT. Its translation: CASSEDLAGLSNTEAFF.

V usage is TRBV7-2 and J usage is TRBJ2-7, with D perhaps matching TRBD1 (5 bases). The CDR3 runs to 15 residues. V lost 1 base to trimming and J lost 1 base, with 11 bases between them. CDR1 SGHTA and CDR2 FQGNSA come from the germline V gene. CDR3: CASSLDVDSSYEQYV. In DNA form, the CDR3 reads TGTGCCAGCAGCTTAGACGTTGACAGTTCCTACGAGCAGTACGTC.

The chain couples TRBV6-6 to TRBJ2-1; D possibly corresponds to TRBD2 (5 bases). CDR1 and CDR2 (germline): MNHNY, SVGAGI (reference sequence). The CDR3 runs to 13 residues. V dropped 6 bases and J dropped 9 bases, with 15 bases sitting between them. The CDR3 DNA is TGTGCCAGCAGCCTGGACTCCCTCTTTGAGCAGTTCTTC. Amino acids: CASSLDSLFEQFF.

The V and J genes are TRBV5-6 and TRBJ2-7; TRBD2 matches at 8 bases. The CDR3 spans 13 residues. The germline V gene encodes CDR1 SGHDT and CDR2 YYEEEE. The CDR3 bases are TGTGCCAGCTGCTTAGCGGGGTATGGCGAGCAGTACGTC. Protein sequence: CASCLAGYGEQYV.

The genes are TRBV4-1 and TRBJ1-2; the D gene is possibly TRBD1 (5 bases). CDR1 MGHRA and CDR2 YSYEKL come from the germline V gene. The CDR3 extends over 17 amino acids. Between the trimmed V and J ends, which lost 0 bases and 4 bases, there was a span of 18 bases. The CDR3 coding sequence is TGCGCCAGCAGCCAAGATCGGACTTTCGGGGGTGGCTATGGCTACACCTTC. Its translation is CASSQDRTFGGGYGYTF.

The J gene is TRBJ1-3, the V gene TRBV5-1, with 7 bases fitting TRBD1. Germline V CDR1 and CDR2: SGHRS, YFSETQ. CDR3 length: 14 residues. Unmatched junction bases numbered 0, after V lost 0 bases and J lost 3 bases. The CDR3, as DNA: TGCGCCAGCAGCTTGGCAGGGGGTGGAAACACCATATATTTT. This encodes CASSLAGGGNTIYF.

The rearrangement uses TRBV11-3 and TRBJ2-2; D remains ambiguous. Germline V gives CDR1 SGHNT, CDR2 YENEEA. This CDR3 region has 14 residues. The V gene lost 1 base and the J gene lost 1 base, with 4 bases spanning the gap. CDR3 bases: TGTGCCAGCAGCTTAGTCGGGAACACCGGGGAGCTGTTTTTT. This gives the protein CASSLVGNTGELFF.

The rearrangement uses TRBV15 and TRBJ2-3; D is unresolved. This CDR3 is built from 15 residues. Germline V lookup: CDR1 LNHNV, CDR2 YYDKDF (reference sequence). Between the trimmed V and J ends, which lost 0 bases and 2 bases, there was a span of 9 bases. The DNA of the CDR3 is TGTGCCACCAGCAGAGATATTGGAGTCACAGATACGCAGTATTTT. Amino acids: CATSRDIGVTDTQYF.

The genes are TRBV10-3 and TRBJ1-1; D is unclear. Looked up from germline, CDR1 is ENHRY and CDR2 is SYGVKD. V dropped 0 bases and J dropped 11 bases, with 7 bases sitting between them. The CDR3 contains 11 residues. The chain's CDR3 is CAISESGWAFF. The CDR3 region has the DNA TGTGCCATCAGTGAGTCCGGGTGGGCTTTCTTT.

The V and J genes are TRBV5-1 and TRBJ1-5, with a weak D call TRBD1 (6 bases). The germline V and J ends were trimmed by 1 base and 6 bases, with 11 bases remaining between them. The germline V gene encodes CDR1 SGHRS and CDR2 YFSETQ. This CDR3 has 14 amino acids. CDR3 loop: CASSLSGAGQPQHF. CDR3 sequence (DNA): TGCGCCAGCAGCTTGTCAGGGGCTGGTCAGCCCCAGCATTTT.

V and J are TRBV4-1 and TRBJ1-1; possibly TRBD1 for D (6 bases). This CDR3 is built from 15 residues. The germline gives CDR1 MGHRA, CDR2 YSYEKL. V lost 1 base and J lost 0, with 9 bases in between. The CDR3 reads CASSQGQVVNTEAFF. DNA for the CDR3: TGCGCCAGCAGCCAAGGACAGGTAGTGAACACTGAAGCTTTCTTT.

The CDR3 coding sequence is TGTGCCAGCAGCGCAAGGGACAGGGAGGCAGATACGCAGTATTTT. Protein product: CASSARDREADTQYF. This chain links TRBV5-5 with TRBJ2-3; the match to TRBD1 covers 9 bases. In germline, CDR1 is SGHKS, CDR2 YYEKEE (reference sequence). J gave up 4 bases and V 4 bases, and 7 bases lay outside the gene matches. This CDR3 spans 15 amino acids.

The V gene is TRBV11-3, the J gene TRBJ2-1; the D gene is possibly TRBD1 (5 bases). Per germline, CDR1 SGHNT and CDR2 YENEEA. V was cut by 5 bases and J by 3 bases, with 14 bases left in between. The CDR3 runs 15 residues. The CDR3 DNA follows: TGTGCCAGCAGCCCGTGGGGCAGGGACTACAATGAGCAGTTCTTC. Translated, it gives CASSPWGRDYNEQFF.

V is TRBV19 and J is TRBJ1-1; 10 bases fit TRBD1. The CDR3 extends over 16 amino acids. V lost 2 bases, J lost 7 bases, and 10 bases stayed unmatched. Per germline, CDR1 LNHDA and CDR2 SQIVND (reference sequence). The CDR3 coding sequence is TGTGCCAGTAGTATAAGTAGGGGACAGGGGAGGCTTGAAGCTTTCTTT. Encoded protein: CASSISRGQGRLEAFF.

The rearrangement links TRBV19 to TRBJ1-3; D perhaps matches TRBD1 (6 bases). Trimming removed 2 bases from V and 1 base from J, with 12 bases in between. CDR1 and CDR2 from the germline V gene are LNHDA and SQIVND (reference sequence). The CDR3 length is 16 residues. The CDR3 DNA follows: TGTGCCAGTAGTATATACCGGACAGTTTCTGGAAACACCATATATTTT. It codes for CASSIYRTVSGNTIYF. The complete variable domain, with remaining parts taken from reference TRBV19 and TRBJ1-3, reads DGGITQSPKYLFRKEGQNVTLSCEQNLNHDAMYWYRQDPGQGLRLIYYSQIVNDFQKGDIAEGYSVSREKKESFPLTVTSAQKNPTAFYLCASSIYRTVSGNTIYFGEGSWLTVV.

The chain recombines TRBV28 with TRBJ2-5, with D hard to call. Germline V gene lookup returns CDR1 MDHEN and CDR2 SYDVKM. The CDR3 consists of 12 residues. V was pared by 2 bases and J by 4 bases, with 5 bases between. Here the CDR3 DNA reads TGTGCCAGCAGTTTAAGTAGAGAGACCCAGTACTTC. Encoded protein: CASSLSRETQYF.

The rearrangement uses TRBV5-1 and TRBJ1-1, with D perhaps matching TRBD1 (6 bases). Trimming pared 0 bases from V and 9 bases from J, leaving 12 bases between. Looked up from germline, CDR1 is SGHRS and CDR2 is YFSETQ. The CDR3 has 13 residues. As DNA, the CDR3 is TGCGCCAGCAGCTTGGAGCCACAGGGTAAAGCTTTCTTT. Translating gives CASSLEPQGKAFF.